Listed below are T cell receptor beta chains from one sample, sequenced in a study of T cells in Graves' hyperthyroidism and ophthalmopathy. TCRdb re-called the multiplex PCR reads with MiXCR, one entry per CDR3 protein. The table records roughly 500,000 distinct CDR3 sequences, roughly 22% of them present only once. Sequenced sample: blood. The receptor source for this set is a woman aged 70 to 79 with Graves' ophthalmopathy. CDR3s include the opening cysteine and the closing phenylalanine or tryptophan. A D gene is named only where the DNA matches it firmly. Only some rows state a clone size, as once, few, many or a class for expanded clones.

D: TRBD1; J: TRBJ2-4; V: TRBV11-2; size: many; DNA: TGTGCCAGCAGCTTGAATGACAGGGCCATTCAGTACTTC; CDR3: CASSLNDRAIQYF
D: -; J: TRBJ1-4; V: TRBV7-7; size: -; DNA: TGTGCTAGCAGCCTGGGCATAGGAGAAAAACTGTTTTTT; CDR3: CASSLGIGEKLFF
D: -; J: TRBJ2-6; V: TRBV20-1; size: -; DNA: TGCAGTGCTAGGGTGGGGACAATCTCTGGGGCCAACGTCCTGACTTTC; CDR3: CSARVGTISGANVLTF
D: TRBD1; J: TRBJ2-7; V: TRBV18; size: -; DNA: TGTGCCAGCTCACCACAACAGGGGGGCTCCTACGAGCAGTACTTC; CDR3: CASSPQQGGSYEQYF
D: TRBD1; J: TRBJ1-5; V: TRBV20-1; size: few; DNA: TGCAGTGCCGTTGGACAGGATTTACACAATCAGCCCCAGCATTTT; CDR3: CSAVGQDLHNQPQHF
D: TRBD2; J: TRBJ2-5; V: TRBV25-1; size: few; DNA: TGTGCCAGCAGTAAGCTAGCGGAAGTTTCGGAGACCCAGTACTTC; CDR3: CASSKLAEVSETQYF
D: -; J: TRBJ1-6; V: TRBV30; size: -; DNA: TGTGCCTGGAGTGTACTTGGGACCGGCAATTCACCCCTCCACTTT; CDR3: CAWSVLGTGNSPLHF
D: -; J: TRBJ1-3; V: TRBV18; size: -; DNA: TGTGCCAGCTCACCAGATCTCTCAGAACTATATTTT; CDR3: CASSPDLSELYF
D: TRBD1; J: TRBJ1-5; V: TRBV11-2; size: many; DNA: TGTGCCAGCAGCTCAGGCGGGACAGGGGGTTTTAGTCAGCCCCAGCATTTT; CDR3: CASSSGGTGGFSQPQHF
D: -; J: TRBJ2-7; V: TRBV18; size: few; DNA: TGTGCCAGCTCACCGGCCGTTACCTACGAGCAGTACTTC; CDR3: CASSPAVTYEQYF
D: -; J: TRBJ2-2; V: TRBV5-1; size: many; DNA: TGCGCCAGCAGCTTGGAGCCGAAGAACACCGGGGAGCTGTTTTTT; CDR3: CASSLEPKNTGELFF
D: TRBD1; J: TRBJ1-5; V: TRBV19; size: -; DNA: TGTGCCAGTAGTTCAGAACAGGGGCTCGGATCGCCCCAGCATTTT; CDR3: CASSSEQGLGSPQHF
D: -; J: TRBJ2-1; V: TRBV10-1; size: few; DNA: TGCGCCAGCAGTGAGTCTGCGGGCCGAAGCTCCTACAATGAGCAGTTCTTC; CDR3: CASSESAGRSSYNEQFF
D: -; J: TRBJ1-6; V: TRBV12-5; size: few; DNA: TGTGCTAGTGGTTTATTTGCTGTTAAGGGTTCCTATAATTCACCCCTCCACTTT; CDR3: CASGLFAVKGSYNSPLHF
D: TRBD2; J: TRBJ2-1; V: TRBV27; size: -; DNA: TGTGCCAGCAGTTTGTGGGTCGCGGGAGTGGATAAAAACAATGAGCAGTTCTTC; CDR3: CASSLWVAGVDKNNEQFF
D: -; J: TRBJ1-2; V: TRBV30; size: few; DNA: TGTGCCTGGAGTGGTTTAAGGGCAGGTGGCTACACCTTC; CDR3: CAWSGLRAGGYTF
D: -; J: TRBJ1-2; V: TRBV6-1; size: few; DNA: TGTGCCAGCAGCCTACAGGGTGGCGGTGGCTACACCTTC; CDR3: CASSLQGGGGYTF
D: -; J: TRBJ2-3; V: TRBV12-3/TRBV12-4; size: many; DNA: TGTGCCAGCAGTTTGAGATGGCAGGGCCCAGATACGCAGTATTTT; CDR3: CASSLRWQGPDTQYF
D: -; J: TRBJ1-2; V: TRBV20-1; size: many; DNA: TGCAGTGCTGGAACGGGATGGGGCTACACCTTC; CDR3: CSAGTGWGYTF
D: TRBD1; J: TRBJ1-1; V: TRBV20-1; size: -; DNA: TGCAGTGCTAGAAATTCAGGGGGTAGCACTGAAGCTTTCTTT; CDR3: CSARNSGGSTEAFF
D: -; J: TRBJ1-2; V: TRBV7-3; size: few; DNA: TGTGCCAGCAGCTTAACGACCAACGGACAGGGCTACACCTTC; CDR3: CASSLTTNGQGYTF
D: -; J: TRBJ2-7; V: TRBV7-2; size: -; DNA: TGTGCCAGCAGCCAGGGGGGAAGGGGAGTCGAGCAGTACTTC; CDR3: CASSQGGRGVEQYF
D: -; J: TRBJ1-1; V: TRBV6-5; size: -; DNA: TGTGCCAGCAGTTACGCCACAGGAAACACTGAAGCTTTCTTT; CDR3: CASSYATGNTEAFF
D: -; J: TRBJ2-1; V: TRBV5-1; size: -; DNA: TGCGCCAGCAGCACAGGAACCTCTAACAATGAGCAGTTCTTC; CDR3: CASSTGTSNNEQFF
D: -; J: TRBJ1-4; V: TRBV28; size: many; DNA: TGTGCCAGCAGTCCCTCAGGGGAGAGTAATGAAAAACTGTTTTTT; CDR3: CASSPSGESNEKLFF
D: TRBD1; J: TRBJ2-3; V: TRBV2; size: many; DNA: TGTGCCAGCAGTAAGGACAGGGGGCAAGTTACGCAGTATTTT; CDR3: CASSKDRGQVTQYF
D: TRBD2; J: TRBJ2-7; V: TRBV6-1; size: few; DNA: TGTGCCAGCAGTGGTTGGACTAGCGGATCCTACGAGCAGTACTTC; CDR3: CASSGWTSGSYEQYF
D: TRBD1; J: TRBJ2-7; V: TRBV5-1; size: -; DNA: TGCGCCAGCAGCCGGACAGGGAATTTGAAGGCCTACGAGCAGTACTTC; CDR3: CASSRTGNLKAYEQYF
D: TRBD2; J: TRBJ2-7; V: TRBV29-1; size: many; DNA: TGCAGCGCAGCGGGACCCTTATCTAGCGGGAGAGCAAACGAGCAGTACTTC; CDR3: CSAAGPLSSGRANEQYF
D: -; J: TRBJ1-4; V: TRBV7-2; size: -; DNA: TGTGCCGGCAGCCAGGTCCGGGAAAAACTGTTTTTT; CDR3: CAGSQVREKLFF
D: TRBD2; J: TRBJ2-7; V: TRBV4-1; size: -; DNA: TGCGCCAGCAGCCACGGGCGGGGGGACTACGAGCAGTACTTC; CDR3: CASSHGRGDYEQYF
D: TRBD2; J: TRBJ2-1; V: TRBV30; size: -; DNA: TGTGCCTGGAGTATCACTAGCGGGAGGTACAATGAGCAGTTCTTC; CDR3: CAWSITSGRYNEQFF
D: -; J: TRBJ1-1; V: TRBV3-1; size: many; DNA: TGTGCCAGCAGCCTTCCTGGCGGCACTGAAGCTTTCTTT; CDR3: CASSLPGGTEAFF
D: TRBD2; J: TRBJ2-5; V: TRBV11-1; size: -; DNA: TGTGCCAGCAGCCTGGCTAGCGGGATAAAATTGACCCAGTACTTC; CDR3: CASSLASGIKLTQYF
D: -; J: TRBJ1-2; V: TRBV6-2/TRBV6-3; size: -; DNA: TGTGCCAGCAGATCGCTAGGTCGAGAAGGCTACACCTTC; CDR3: CASRSLGREGYTF
D: TRBD2; J: TRBJ2-6; V: TRBV6-2/TRBV6-3; size: -; DNA: TGTGCCAGCAGTTACTCGTTCCGGCCGGGGGGGGCCAGTGGTGGGGCCAACGTCCTGACTTTC; CDR3: CASSYSFRPGGASGGANVLTF
D: TRBD1; J: TRBJ1-2; V: TRBV7-2; size: -; DNA: TGTGCCAGCAGCTCCAGACCCCCAGGGGGCTATGGCTACACCTTC; CDR3: CASSSRPPGGYGYTF
D: -; J: TRBJ2-5; V: TRBV5-1; size: -; DNA: TGCGCCAGCAGCCCGGTGGGGGTGGAGACCCAGTACTTC; CDR3: CASSPVGVETQYF
D: -; J: TRBJ2-4; V: TRBV5-6; size: few; DNA: TGTGCCAGCAGGCGCGGGCAGGGGGCCAAAAACATTCAGTACTTC; CDR3: CASRRGQGAKNIQYF
D: TRBD1; J: TRBJ1-1; V: TRBV5-1; size: few; DNA: TGCGCCAGCAATACAGGGGTCGTGAACACTGAAGCTTTCTTT; CDR3: CASNTGVVNTEAFF
D: -; J: TRBJ1-1; V: TRBV28; size: -; DNA: TGTGCCAGCACCGAGGGGGGAGGCAGGATGAACACTGAAGCTTTCTTT; CDR3: CASTEGGGRMNTEAFF
D: -; J: TRBJ2-7; V: TRBV3-1; size: few; DNA: TGTGCCAGCAGCCGTCGTGGGGGAAGGTACGAGCAGTACTTC; CDR3: CASSRRGGRYEQYF
D: -; J: TRBJ2-7; V: TRBV7-2; size: many; DNA: TGTGCCAGCAGCTTTTCTCCACTGGGGGGCGAGCAGTACTTC; CDR3: CASSFSPLGGEQYF
D: -; J: TRBJ2-3; V: TRBV3-1; size: many; DNA: TGTGCCAGCATAGGTGGAGCAAGCACAGATACGCAGTATTTT; CDR3: CASIGGASTDTQYF
D: -; J: TRBJ2-2; V: TRBV7-2; size: many; DNA: TGTGCCAGCAGCACGACCCCTGTGGGTGGTTGGGCAGCTAACACCGGGGAGCTGTTTTTT; CDR3: CASSTTPVGGWAANTGELFF
D: TRBD1; J: TRBJ2-1; V: TRBV7-3; size: few; DNA: TGTGCCAGCAGCCCCGACAGGGGGCACTACAATGAGCAGTTCTTC; CDR3: CASSPDRGHYNEQFF